This TCR beta chain was retrieved from a study listed by TCRdb under 2016. This clonotype was detected ten times or more. The target of this receptor is not known. No quality values exist for individual bases; no much larger clone is one base distant. Clipping removes 3 bases from V and 7 bases from J, with 7 as the unmatched junction base count. The CDR3 starts with the cysteine, ends with the phenylalanine, and has 14 residues. CDR3 DNA is the only sequence kept; it has 42 bases, read in frame from the first base. Looking up the germline V gene yields CDR1 SQVTM and CDR2 ANQGSEA. The library was produced with RT-PCR. Sequencing was performed on an Illumina MiSeq. Clones were called with MiXCR by TCRdb after fastp trimmed the public reads at Q25, and only in-frame beta chains were retained. When rows share a CDR3 protein, they turn into one entry using the most common DNA and genes. Present in this sample are about 700,000 distinct CDR3 sequences, around 14% of which were seen just once. Just over 3.5% of the sample is held by the ten biggest clonotypes.

Input material: memory CD4+ T cells from blood. The sequence links TRBV29-1 to TRBJ2-3; TRBD2 agrees with 10 junctional bases. The TCR sequence derives from a female donor in good health, serving as a healthy control. Here the CDR3 is given as CSVEVAGGRHTQYF. The sequenced DNA: TGCAGCGTTGAGGTAGCGGGAGGCCGTCATACGCAGTATTTT.